Each of the 26 T cell receptor beta chains below was sequenced from the same sample in a study of blood T cell repertoires in COVID-19. Method: immunoSEQ multiplex PCR; TCRdb's copy keeps in-frame clones and lacks some. The sample has roughly 200,000 clones, over 80% seen once; the top ten hold 3% to 3.5%. The specimen was PBMCs or T cells enriched from blood (not recorded which). These receptors came from a woman aged 30 to 39 who had been exposed to COVID-19.

This clone came up a few times. This chain links TRBV6-4 with TRBJ1-5, with D possibly matching TRBD1 (6 bases). In germline, CDR1 is MRHNA, CDR2 SNTAGT. The CDR3 runs to 14 residues. V lost 4 bases to trimming and J lost 4 bases, with 11 bases between them. Here the CDR3 DNA reads TGTGCCAGCAGTGTGGGACACGGTAATCAGCCCCAGCATTTT. It codes for CASSVGHGNQPQHF.

Notes on this clone: This sample includes further DNA sequences coding for the same CDR3. The chain is built from TRBV6-5 and TRBJ2-7; D not certain. The CDR3 is made up of 11 amino acids. The V end was cut by 8 bases, the J end by 5 bases, with 10 bases between. The germline V gene has CDR1 MNHEY and CDR2 SVGAGI. Written as DNA, the CDR3 is TGTGCCAGCTCAGACCGGGACGAGCAGTACTTC. This sequence encodes CASSDRDEQYF.

This chain joins TRBV18 and TRBJ2-3, with 7 bases matching TRBD2. J lost 5 bases, V lost 5 bases, and 4 bases had no gene match. CDR3 size: 13 residues. CDR1 is KGHSH, CDR2 LQKENI, per germline. The CDR3 DNA sequence: TGTGCCAGCTCAAGCGGGGCCATAGATACGCAGTATTTT. This gives the protein CASSSGAIDTQYF.

The chain combines TRBV19 with TRBJ2-3, with 11 bases lining up with TRBD2. Germline CDR1 and CDR2: LNHDA and SQIVND (reference sequence). The CDR3 covers 16 residues. The V segment lost 7 bases and the J segment 2 bases; nucleotides outside the gene matches: 8. The chain's CDR3 is CASMGTSGRPTDTQYF. The DNA of the CDR3 is TGTGCCAGTATGGGGACTAGCGGTCGACCCACAGATACGCAGTATTTT.

The rearrangement links TRBV12-3 or TRBV12-4 to TRBJ2-3, with D tentatively TRBD1 (6 bases). V was clipped by 5 bases and J by 6 bases, with 12 bases between them. There are 13 residues in the CDR3. The CDR3 region has the DNA TGTGCCAGCAGTGGGGGCCAGGGGGATACGCAGTATTTT. This codes for CASSGGQGDTQYF.

This chain uses TRBV7-9 with TRBJ1-3; D is ambiguous. Germline V CDR1 and CDR2: SEHNR, FQNEAQ (reference sequence). Deletions cut 3 bases from V and 1 base from J, with 10 bases between. The CDR3 runs to 15 residues. The CDR3: CASSLDWRSGNTIYF. The CDR3 DNA reads TGTGCCAGCAGCTTGGACTGGCGTTCTGGAAACACCATATATTTT.

The chain is built from TRBV12-3 or TRBV12-4 and TRBJ2-7, with D possibly being TRBD1 (5 bases). Between the trimmed V and J ends, which lost 8 bases and 6 bases, there was a span of 14 bases. CDR3 size: 12 residues. The CDR3 region has the DNA TGTGCCAGCTCGCCCAGGGTAAGCGAGCAGTACTTC. Amino acids: CASSPRVSEQYF.

The V gene is TRBV5-4, the J gene TRBJ1-1; 8 bases are shared with TRBD1. CDR1 and CDR2 (germline): SGHNT, YYREEE (reference sequence). The CDR3 sequence is 16 residues long. With V trimmed by 0 bases and J by 4 bases, 8 bases remained unmatched. The chain's CDR3 is CASSLGQGFSGTEAFF. CDR3 bases: TGTGCCAGCAGCTTGGGACAGGGGTTTAGTGGCACTGAAGCTTTCTTT.

The chain links TRBV29-1 to TRBJ2-3; 7 positions match TRBD2. The CDR3 runs to 11 residues. Germline CDR1 is SQVTM and CDR2 is ANQGSEA. The V segment lost 4 bases and the J segment 8 bases; nucleotides outside the gene matches: 3. The CDR3 sequence: CSVGDYGTQYF. The DNA for the CDR3 is TGCAGCGTTGGGGACTATGGTACGCAGTATTTT.

This clone was seen a single time. The rearrangement links TRBV29-1 to TRBJ1-4; D call uncertain. CDR1 SQVTM and CDR2 ANQGSEA come from the germline V gene. V was trimmed by 7 bases and J by 10 bases, leaving 19 bases between them. The CDR3 totals 13 residues. The CDR3 is CSDQELLIGKLFF. For the CDR3, the DNA is TGCAGCGACCAGGAACTCCTTATCGGAAAACTGTTTTTT. The full variable domain, completed using reference TRBV29-1 and TRBJ1-4, is SAVISQKPSRDICQRGTSLTIQCQVDSQVTMMFWYRQQPGQSLTLIATANQGSEATYESGFVIDKFPISRPNLTFSTLTVSNMSPEDSSIYLCSDQELLIGKLFFGSGTQLSVL.

This clone has just a few counts. V and J are TRBV6-5 and TRBJ1-2; weak D call: TRBD1 (5 bases). The V end was cut by 7 bases, the J end by 6 bases, with 12 bases between. This CDR3 has 12 amino acids. Germline V gives CDR1 MNHEY, CDR2 SVGAGI. The chain's CDR3 is CASTPGGDGYTF. CDR3 DNA sequence: TGTGCCAGCACCCCCGGGGGGGATGGCTACACCTTC.

This chain uses TRBV7-2 with TRBJ1-3; TRBD1 might be the D (5 bases). V lost 5 bases and J 4 bases, leaving 18 bases between the germline ends. The CDR3 runs to 16 residues. The germline V gene has CDR1 SGHTA and CDR2 FQGNSA. CDR3 in DNA: TGTGCCAGCAGCCATTTCCGGGGGATCGAGGGAAACACCATATATTTT. This sequence encodes CASSHFRGIEGNTIYF.

This clone showed up just once. The CDR3 nucleotides are TGCGCCAGCAGCCCAGGGGCAAACTATGGCTACACCTTC. As protein: CASSPGANYGYTF. The chain uses TRBV4-1 and TRBJ1-2; perhaps TRBD1 as D (6 bases). Germline assignment: CDR1 MGHRA and CDR2 YSYEKL. The V gene lost 4 bases and the J gene lost 2 bases, with 8 bases spanning the gap. The CDR3 length is 13 residues.

The chain combines TRBV6-5 with TRBJ1-2, with D possibly matching TRBD1 (5 bases). CDR1 is MNHEY, CDR2 SVGAGI, per germline. Trimming left V 8 bases short and J 0 bases short, with 13 bases between. The CDR3 consists of 14 residues. The CDR3: CASPGSEANYGYTF. The DNA for the CDR3 is TGTGCCAGCCCAGGGTCGGAAGCTAACTATGGCTACACCTTC.

This sequence joins TRBV9 and TRBJ1-2; 12 nucleotides line up with TRBD1. The CDR3 has 18 amino acids. The J segment lost 6 bases and the V segment lost 3 bases, leaving 15 bases of the junction unmatched. Germline V gene lookup returns CDR1 SGDLS and CDR2 YYNGEE. The CDR3 sequence is CASSEGLVGTGGRDGYTF. The CDR3 DNA follows: TGTGCCAGCAGCGAGGGATTAGTGGGGACAGGGGGCAGAGATGGCTACACCTTC. Variable domain in full (rest from reference TRBV9 and TRBJ1-2): DSGVTQTPKHLITATGQRVTLRCSPRSGDLSVYWYQQSLDQGLQFLIQYYNGEERAKGNILERFSAQQFPDLHSELNLSSLELGDSALYFCASSEGLVGTGGRDGYTFGSGTRLTVV.

The chain uses TRBV27 and TRBJ2-7; TRBD1 might be the D (6 bases). V dropped 3 bases and J dropped 3 bases, with 9 bases sitting between them. Germline V gene lookup returns CDR1 MNHEY and CDR2 SMNVEV (reference sequence). The CDR3 totals 13 residues. The DNA for the CDR3 is TGTGCCAGCAGTTTGGGACACTACTACGAGCAGTACTTC. This encodes CASSLGHYYEQYF.

The V call is TRBV4-1, the J call TRBJ2-5; the D gene is possibly TRBD2 (7 bases). Germline values: CDR1 MGHRA, CDR2 YSYEKL. The V gene lost 1 base and the J gene lost 5 bases, with 17 bases spanning the gap. CDR3 length: 16 amino acids. The CDR3 nucleotides read TGCGCCAGCAGCCAAGGGGCAACGGGGGGCGCGGAGACCCAGTACTTC. Its translation is CASSQGATGGAETQYF.

The rearrangement links TRBV5-6 to TRBJ1-6; D ambiguous. This CDR3 is built from 15 residues. Deletions cut 2 bases from V and 11 bases from J, with 17 bases between. From germline, CDR1 is SGHDT and CDR2 YYEEEE. The CDR3 reads CASSFLQTTGTPLHF. In DNA form, the CDR3 reads TGTGCCAGCAGCTTCCTTCAAACGACGGGGACACCCCTCCACTTT.

This rearrangement joins TRBV2 to TRBJ2-3; 8 nucleotides match TRBD2. CDR1 is SNHLY and CDR2 is FYNNEI in the germline V gene. Trimming took 7 bases from V and 4 from J; bases not matched to a gene: 13. The CDR3 has 16 residues. The DNA for the CDR3 is TGTGCCAGCAAGGAAAGGGCCCGGGGGGGCGCAGATACGCAGTATTTT. This codes for CASKERARGGADTQYF.

CDR3 DNA sequence: TGTGCCAGCAGTGAAAGTTTCGGGACAGGGGGCTTTCAGCCCCAGCATTTT. Translation gives CASSESFGTGGFQPQHF. The rearrangement links TRBV6-1 to TRBJ1-5, with 12 nucleotides matching TRBD1. The ends lost 2 bases at V and 6 bases at J; junction bases unmatched: 8. Germline lookup yields CDR1 MNHNS and CDR2 SASEGT. The CDR3 has 17 amino acids.

This chain joins TRBV5-4 and TRBJ2-7; D may be TRBD1 (5 bases). Looked up from germline, CDR1 is SGHNT and CDR2 is YYREEE (reference sequence). The CDR3 totals 15 residues. The germline V and J ends were trimmed by 2 bases and 2 bases, with 14 bases remaining between them. CDR3: CASSFDQGSTYEQYF. Written as DNA, the CDR3 is TGTGCCAGCAGCTTTGATCAGGGCTCCACCTACGAGCAGTACTTC.

This clone is a singleton in its sample. The CDR3 protein is CASSIRDSYEQYF. As DNA, the CDR3 is TGTGCCAGCAGCATACGGGACAGCTACGAGCAGTACTTC. This chain connects TRBV9 to TRBJ2-7, with 7 nucleotides matching TRBD1. This CDR3 contains 13 residues. Germline V gene sequence: CDR1 SGDLS, CDR2 YYNGEE. Trimming cost V 4 bases and J 3 bases; bases outside gene matches: 4. The variable domain in full, with the rest retrieved from reference TRBV9 and TRBJ2-7, is DSGVTQTPKHLITATGQRVTLRCSPRSGDLSVYWYQQSLDQGLQFLIQYYNGEERAKGNILERFSAQQFPDLHSELNLSSLELGDSALYFCASSIRDSYEQYFGPGTRLTVT.

This clone appeared a single time. The CDR3 coding sequence is TGTGCCAGCAGCGCAGGGGATTACACTGAAGCTTTCTTT. Translated, it gives CASSAGDYTEAFF. This sequence joins TRBV7-9 and TRBJ1-1, with a tentative D call TRBD1 (6 bases). Germline CDR1 reads SEHNR; CDR2 reads FQNEAQ (reference sequence). This CDR3 region has 13 residues. V lost 5 bases and J lost 3, with 10 bases in between.

The CDR3 region has the DNA TGCGCCAGCAGCCCCACAGCGGGGTACACAGATACGCAGTATTTT. Encoded protein: CASSPTAGYTDTQYF. This chain joins TRBV10-1 and TRBJ2-3, with TRBD2 identical over 7 bases. V dropped 6 bases and J dropped 2; count of bases not matched to a gene: 8. The V gene's germline CDR1 is WNHNN and CDR2 SYGVQD (reference sequence). CDR3 size: 15 residues.

The chain joins TRBV29-1 to TRBJ2-7; the D is unclear. This CDR3 is 14 amino acids long. Trimming left V 6 bases short and J 2 bases short, with 17 bases between. CDR1 is SQVTM, CDR2 ANQGSEA, per germline. The CDR3 reads CSVARNRIPYEQYF. CDR3 DNA: TGCAGCGTCGCCAGGAATCGGATCCCCTACGAGCAGTACTTC.

The chain is built from TRBV10-1 and TRBJ1-6; D not certain. V shed 0 bases and J shed 6 bases, with 3 bases lying between them. CDR3 length equals 13 residues. From germline, CDR1 is WNHNN and CDR2 SYGVQD (reference sequence). CDR3 DNA: TGCGCCAGCAGTGAGTCTCTTAATTCACCCCTCCACTTT. Translation gives CASSESLNSPLHF.